The T cell receptor (beta chain) described here comes from a study of shared clonotypes between healthy human individuals. Study-wide context: The study used three CD4 naive, three CD4 memory, two CD8 naive and one CD8 memory plate per donor.

CD4+ cells were split into CD45RA+ naive and CD45RA-negative memory subsets. The germline gives CDR1 SNHLY, CDR2 FYNNEI. The CDR3 is 16 residues long. Unmatched junction bases numbered 6, after V lost 3 bases and J lost 5 bases. In the case of this clone: The antigen is undetermined.

Study-level findings and limits: Non-shared clonotypes showed lower generation probabilities than clonotypes common to all four donors.

Several immunoSEQ plates received, in even portions, the genomic DNA of each subset. Sequencing was performed with immunoSEQ multiplex PCR; in TCRdb, only in-frame clones are kept and a portion is missing. The sample holds about 640,000 clones, about three quarters seen once. Source material: memory CD4+ T cells sorted from blood. As to subset: CD45RA-negative fraction. The receptor comes from a woman in her thirties in good health. This chain uses TRBV2 with TRBJ2-2, with 10 bases lining up with TRBD2. Here the CDR3 DNA reads TGTGCCAGCAGTGATTTGGCGACTAGCGGGACCGGGGAGCTGTTTTTT. Amino acids: CASSDLATSGTGELFF.